The clone carrying this TCR beta chain has more than one count but fewer than ten. The sample belongs to a study of T cells in Graves' hyperthyroidism and ophthalmopathy. The source material, RNA transcripts, was used to amplify TCR beta CDR3 regions. In the first-round RT-PCR of the TCR CDR3, the HTBI primer set was used. In TCRdb, the multiplex PCR reads were re-called with MiXCR into one record per CDR3 protein. The sample carries more than 500,000 distinct CDR3 sequences, more than 15% recorded once. The V gene's germline CDR1 is MNHEY and CDR2 SMNVEV (reference sequence). The CDR3 has 14 amino acids. V lost 3 bases and J 5 bases, leaving 10 bases between the germline ends.

The origin of this receptor is a woman in her twenties or thirties with Graves' ophthalmopathy. The sample was blood. The chain carries TRBV27 and TRBJ2-2; no definite D call. The CDR3, as DNA: TGTGCCAGCAGTTTTTTGGTCGGGACCGGGGAGCTGTTTTTT. This encodes CASSFLVGTGELFF.